These 27 T cell receptor beta chains originate from one sample sequenced in a study of T-cell reconstitution after alpha-beta-depleted transplantation in children. The authors prepared the TCRbeta library with unique molecular identifiers. Using its own MiXCR run on the PCR reads, TCRdb lists one record per CDR3 protein. Here the sample spans about 350,000 distinct CDR3 sequences, around 15% being singletons. Sample: PBMCs, mostly from graft donor cells, taken 360 days after TCRalphabeta/CD19-depleted stem cell transplant. The receptors stem from a male patient between 2 and 15 years old who had a stem cell transplant for acute lymphoblastic leukemia, so the T cells may come from the graft donor.

This clonotype was counted a few times. This chain connects TRBV4-3 to TRBJ2-7; maybe TRBD1 (5 bases). Looked up from germline, CDR1 is LGHNA and CDR2 is YSLEER. The CDR3 loop spans 14 amino acids. V was shortened by 5 bases and J by 5 bases, with 16 bases between the two germline ends. In nucleotides, the CDR3 is TGCGCCAGCAGCTCGAGAAGACAGTCCCACGAGCAGTACTTC. It encodes CASSSRRQSHEQYF.

The chain joins TRBV27 to TRBJ2-5; possibly TRBD1 for D (6 bases). Germline V gene data show CDR1 as MNHEY and CDR2 as SMNVEV (reference sequence). The CDR3 extends over 14 amino acids. Trimming removed 3 bases at V and 5 bases at J, with 13 bases between. CDR3 sequence reads: CASSFQGKVETQYF. The CDR3 DNA reads as TGTGCCAGCAGTTTCCAGGGGAAGGTGGAGACCCAGTACTTC.

CDR3 nucleotide sequence: TGTGCCAGCAGCAAACCGGGACCCAACTATACCTTC. It translates to CASSKPGPNYTF. The gene calls are TRBV21-1 and TRBJ2-7. TRBV21-1 is a documented pseudogene. This CDR3 is 12 amino acids long.

This clonotype was found many times. The V call is TRBV12-3 or TRBV12-4, the J call TRBJ2-2, with no clear D. V was clipped by 7 bases and J by 6 bases, with 12 bases between them. The CDR3 is 13 residues long. CDR3 amino acids: CASKTSDSGELFF. The CDR3 DNA reads TGTGCCAGCAAAACCAGCGACTCCGGGGAGCTGTTTTTT.

The chain employs TRBV3-1 and TRBJ2-1; 13 bases fit TRBD2. After removal of 4 bases from V and 4 bases from J, the junction contained 4 bases not matched to a gene. This CDR3 comprises 16 residues. Germline CDR1 is LGHDT and CDR2 is YNNKEL (reference sequence). The CDR3, as DNA: TGTGCCAGCAGCCTTCGACTAGCGGGAGGTTACAATGAGCAGTTCTTC. Translating gives CASSLRLAGGYNEQFF.

The table lists this clonotype with a few counts. The chain employs TRBV7-2 and TRBJ2-7; a weak D match, TRBD2 (5 bases). Germline V CDR1 and CDR2: SGHTA, FQGNSA. Trimming left V 4 bases short and J 1 base short, with 14 bases between. This CDR3 spans 15 amino acids. The CDR3 DNA reads TGTGCCAGCAGCTCGGCGACCAGGAGGTCCTACGAGCAGTACTTC. Translating it yields CASSSATRRSYEQYF.

This clonotype has ten or more counts. J is TRBJ1-1 and V is TRBV29-1, with TRBD1 as a possible D gene (5 bases). The CDR3 has 14 amino acids. Germline V gene lookup returns CDR1 SQVTM and CDR2 ANQGSEA. The ends were cut back, 3 bases at V and 4 bases at J, with 15 bases in the middle. The CDR3 DNA follows: TGCAGCGTTGATAAGAGGGGCGCGGCCACTGAAGCTTTCTTT. Its protein is CSVDKRGAATEAFF. Full variable domain (missing parts from reference TRBV29-1 and TRBJ1-1): SAVISQKPSRDICQRGTSLTIQCQVDSQVTMMFWYRQQPGQSLTLIATANQGSEATYESGFVIDKFPISRPNLTFSTLTVSNMSPEDSSIYLCSVDKRGAATEAFFGQGTRLTVV.

The chain joins TRBV20-1 to TRBJ2-3, with 16 bases fitting TRBD2. There are 18 residues in the CDR3. V shed 6 bases and J 1 base; nucleotides not matched to a gene: 10. Germline CDR1 reads DFQATT; CDR2 reads SNEGSKA (reference sequence). This chain's CDR3 is CSARGLAGGLERTDTQYF. DNA for the CDR3: TGCAGTGCGAGGGGACTAGCGGGAGGGCTGGAGCGCACAGATACGCAGTATTTT.

This clonotype was picked up many times. The J gene is TRBJ2-1, the V gene TRBV6-2 or TRBV6-3; a weak D match, TRBD2 (5 bases). Germline CDR1 and CDR2: MNHEY and SVGEGT. Trimming stripped 8 bases from V and 9 bases from J, with 11 bases between. This CDR3 contains 11 residues. This CDR3 reads CASGSGLEQFF. The DNA for the CDR3 is TGTGCCAGCGGGAGTGGGCTTGAGCAGTTCTTC.

This clonotype was seen only a few times. The chain couples TRBV7-2 to TRBJ1-5; tentative D call: TRBD1 (6 bases). This CDR3 is built from 13 residues. V lost 5 bases and J 4 bases, leaving 9 bases between the germline ends. Per the germline V gene, CDR1 is SGHTA and CDR2 is FQGNSA. The CDR3 here is CASSPGTNQPQHF. The CDR3 region has the DNA TGTGCCAGCAGCCCCGGGACAAATCAGCCCCAGCATTTT.

The V gene is TRBV30, the J gene TRBJ2-5; D is undetermined. The CDR3 is made up of 11 amino acids. The V end lost 0 bases, the J end lost 3 bases, and 2 bases lay between the germline ends. In germline, CDR1 is GTSNPN, CDR2 SVGIG (reference sequence). The DNA of the CDR3 is TGTGCCTGGAGTGTTAAAGAGACCCAGTACTTC. The encoded protein is CAWSVKETQYF.

This clonotype was counted a few times. The chain employs TRBV9 and TRBJ2-7; D remains ambiguous. This CDR3 is 14 amino acids long. V lost 0 bases and J 2 bases, leaving 9 bases between the germline ends. Germline V gene sequence: CDR1 SGDLS, CDR2 YYNGEE. CDR3 amino acids: CASSVESFPYEQYF. CDR3 bases: TGTGCCAGCAGCGTAGAGTCTTTCCCCTACGAGCAGTACTTC.

V gene TRBV2 combines with J gene TRBJ2-1; TRBD2 agrees at 8 bases. The CDR3 covers 14 residues. The V and J ends lost 5 bases and 9 bases, in that order; junction bases with no gene match: 9. Germline loops: CDR1 SNHLY, CDR2 FYNNEI. The CDR3 DNA follows: TGTGCCAGCAGTCCCCCGGGGGGGGGAGGTGAGCAGTTCTTC. Translated, it gives CASSPPGGGGEQFF.

J is TRBJ2-7 and V is TRBV28; D may correspond to TRBD1 or TRBD2 (5 bases each). CDR3 length: 17 amino acids. Trimming removed 4 bases from V and 1 base from J, with 20 bases in between. Per germline, CDR1 MDHEN and CDR2 SYDVKM. CDR3 nucleotides: TGTGCCAGCAGTTCCGGGAATTGGGGCTCCTTTTCCTACGAGCAGTACTTC. Translating it yields CASSSGNWGSFSYEQYF.

The table lists this clonotype with a few counts. The chain uses TRBV7-9 and TRBJ1-5; 10 nucleotides align to TRBD1. The CDR3 is 16 residues long. V was clipped by 1 base and J by 5 bases; unmatched bases: 5. The germline CDR1 and CDR2 sequences are SEHNR and FQNEAQ (reference sequence). This CDR3 reads CASSLGQGARDQPQHF. DNA of the CDR3: TGTGCCAGCAGCTTAGGACAGGGGGCTAGGGATCAGCCCCAGCATTTT.

This clonotype has just a few counts. The V gene is TRBV11-2, the J gene TRBJ2-1; D unclear. From germline, CDR1 is SGHAT and CDR2 FQNNGV. The CDR3 has 15 residues. Deletions cut 4 bases from V and 1 base from J, with 11 bases between. In DNA, the CDR3 is TGTGCCAGCAGCTCTTCAGCGCGGTCCTACAATGAGCAGTTCTTC. Encoded protein: CASSSSARSYNEQFF.

This chain links TRBV19 with TRBJ2-6, with D maybe TRBD1 (8 bases). CDR1 is LNHDA, CDR2 SQIVND, per germline (reference sequence). The CDR3 consists of 16 residues. Trimming stripped 4 bases from V and 11 bases from J, with 21 bases between. CDR3 amino acids: CASSTQGTGGDDVLTF. As DNA, the CDR3 is TGTGCCAGTAGTACCCAGGGTACAGGGGGGGACGACGTCCTGACTTTC.

The chain carries TRBV29-1 and TRBJ2-3; 13 positions agree with TRBD2. Germline V gene data show CDR1 as SQVTM and CDR2 as ANQGSEA. Trimming at V came to 6 bases and at J to 2 bases, leaving 5 bases not matched to a gene. The CDR3 runs 15 residues. CDR3 protein: CSVGGLAGVTDTQYF. The CDR3 DNA sequence: TGCAGCGTCGGCGGACTAGCGGGAGTCACAGATACGCAGTATTTT.

This chain links TRBV12-3 or TRBV12-4 with TRBJ2-5, with unresolved D. Trimming pared 4 bases from V and 1 base from J, leaving 7 bases between. The CDR3 is made up of 13 amino acids. CDR3 protein: CASSSHTQETQYF. The CDR3 region has the DNA TGTGCCAGCAGTTCCCACACCCAAGAGACCCAGTACTTC.

This clonotype occurred many times. The chain is built from TRBV5-1 and TRBJ2-7; a weak D match, TRBD1 (5 bases). The CDR3 totals 15 residues. Trimming stripped 4 bases from V and 2 bases from J, with 16 bases between. The germline CDR1 and CDR2 sequences are SGHRS and YFSETQ. CDR3 sequence reads: CASSPTGQGAYEQYF. The CDR3 DNA reads TGCGCCAGCAGCCCCACAGGTCAAGGGGCCTACGAGCAGTACTTC.

The chain links TRBV9 to TRBJ1-4, with D tentatively TRBD1 (5 bases). The CDR3 has 14 residues. With 3 bases removed from V and 8 bases from J, the gap between germline ends came to 14 bases. Germline V gene data show CDR1 as SGDLS and CDR2 as YYNGEE. In DNA, the CDR3 is TGTGCCAGCAGCGCCCCTGGGGGTCGGGAAAAACTGTTTTTT. The encoded protein is CASSAPGGREKLFF.

The rearrangement uses TRBV3-1 and TRBJ2-4; D call uncertain. The CDR3 sequence is 15 residues long. V was pared by 1 base and J by 0 bases, with 7 bases between. Germline V lookup: CDR1 LGHDT, CDR2 YNNKEL (reference sequence). CDR3 loop: CASSQARLAKNIQYF. CDR3 coding DNA: TGTGCCAGCAGCCAAGCCAGGTTAGCCAAAAACATTCAGTACTTC.

This rearrangement joins TRBV28 to TRBJ2-7; 7 bases align to TRBD2. The germline gives CDR1 MDHEN, CDR2 SYDVKM. V trimming: 5 bases; J trimming: 1 base; junction bases outside the gene matches: 5. The CDR3 spans 14 residues. CDR3 DNA sequence: TGTGCCAGCAGTCCGTGGACTAGATCCTACGAGCAGTACTTC. This gives the protein CASSPWTRSYEQYF.

This clonotype was detected many times. The chain combines TRBV4-1 with TRBJ2-1; 7 nucleotides agree with TRBD2. Germline V CDR1 and CDR2: MGHRA, YSYEKL. Trimming at V came to 4 bases and at J to 6 bases, leaving 6 bases not matched to a gene. The CDR3 consists of 14 residues. The chain's CDR3 is CASSPTAGVNEQFF. CDR3 DNA sequence: TGCGCCAGCAGCCCGACGGCGGGAGTCAATGAGCAGTTCTTC.

The chain employs TRBV9 and TRBJ2-1; TRBD2 agrees at 7 bases. The CDR3 sequence is 16 residues long. Germline V gene lookup returns CDR1 SGDLS and CDR2 YYNGEE. V shed 4 bases and J 0 bases; nucleotides not matched to a gene: 7. CDR3 residues: CASSPSAGSSYNEQFF. DNA for the CDR3: TGTGCCAGCAGCCCCTCAGCGGGGAGCTCCTACAATGAGCAGTTCTTC.

The chain combines TRBV6-1 with TRBJ2-4, with D possibly being TRBD2 (7 bases). The CDR3 sequence is 15 residues long. Trimming stripped 2 bases from V and 5 bases from J, with 13 bases between. Germline-derived CDR1 and CDR2 are MNHNS and SASEGT. The CDR3 loop is CASSEFTGRENIQYF. The CDR3 DNA sequence: TGTGCCAGCAGTGAATTTACAGGGAGGGAAAACATTCAGTACTTC.

The chain is built from TRBV10-3 and TRBJ2-1; TRBD1 matches at 9 bases. Per the germline V gene, CDR1 is ENHRY and CDR2 is SYGVKD. The CDR3 has 16 residues. V dropped 2 bases and J dropped 6; count of bases not matched to a gene: 8. The CDR3 bases are TGTGCCATCAGTGAGGCTCCGGGACAGGGCGCCAATGAGCAGTTCTTC. Residues: CAISEAPGQGANEQFF.